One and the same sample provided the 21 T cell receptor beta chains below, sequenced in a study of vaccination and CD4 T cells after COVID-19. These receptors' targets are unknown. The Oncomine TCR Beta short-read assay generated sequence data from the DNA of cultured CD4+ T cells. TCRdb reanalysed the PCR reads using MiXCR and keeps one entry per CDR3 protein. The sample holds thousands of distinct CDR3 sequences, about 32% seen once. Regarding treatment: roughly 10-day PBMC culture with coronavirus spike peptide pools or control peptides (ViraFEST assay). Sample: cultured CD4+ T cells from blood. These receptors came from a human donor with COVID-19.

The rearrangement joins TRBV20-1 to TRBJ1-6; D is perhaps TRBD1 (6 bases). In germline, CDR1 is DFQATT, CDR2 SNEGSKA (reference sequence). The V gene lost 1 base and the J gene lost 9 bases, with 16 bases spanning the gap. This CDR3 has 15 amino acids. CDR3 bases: TGCAGTGCTAGAGCGGACAGTCAGGCCTTTTCACCCCTCCACTTT. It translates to CSARADSQAFSPLHF.

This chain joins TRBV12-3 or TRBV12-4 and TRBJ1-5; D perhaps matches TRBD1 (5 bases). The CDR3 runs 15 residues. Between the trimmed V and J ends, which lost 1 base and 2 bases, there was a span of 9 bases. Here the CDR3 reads CASSLGGGRNQPQHF. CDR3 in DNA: TGTGCCAGCAGTTTAGGGGGGGGACGCAATCAGCCCCAGCATTTT.

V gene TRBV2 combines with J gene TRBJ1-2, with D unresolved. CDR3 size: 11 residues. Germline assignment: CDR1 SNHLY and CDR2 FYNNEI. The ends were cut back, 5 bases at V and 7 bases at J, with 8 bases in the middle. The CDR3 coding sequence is TGTGCCAGCAGTCCGGGGTTTGGCTACACCTTC. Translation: CASSPGFGYTF.

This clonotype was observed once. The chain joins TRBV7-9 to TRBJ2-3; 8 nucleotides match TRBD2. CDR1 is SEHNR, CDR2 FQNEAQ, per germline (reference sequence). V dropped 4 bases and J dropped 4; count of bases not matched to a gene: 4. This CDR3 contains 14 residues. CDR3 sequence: CASSYGGAADTQYF. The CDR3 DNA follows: TGTGCCAGCAGCTACGGGGGGGCCGCAGATACGCAGTATTTT.

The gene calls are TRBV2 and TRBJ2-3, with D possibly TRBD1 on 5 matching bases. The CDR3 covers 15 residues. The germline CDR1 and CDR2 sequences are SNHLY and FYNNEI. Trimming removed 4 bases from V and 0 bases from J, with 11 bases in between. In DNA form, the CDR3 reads TGTGCCAGCAGTGCCGACAGAACTAGCACAGATACGCAGTATTTT. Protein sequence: CASSADRTSTDTQYF.

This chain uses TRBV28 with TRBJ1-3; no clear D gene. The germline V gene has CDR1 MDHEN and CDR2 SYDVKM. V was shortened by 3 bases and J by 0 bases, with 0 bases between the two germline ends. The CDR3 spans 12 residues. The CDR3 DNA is TGTGCCAGCAGTTTCTCTGGAAACACCATATATTTT. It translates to CASSFSGNTIYF.

CDR3 loop: CASRPQGTGGEQFF. For the CDR3, the DNA is TGTGCCAGCAGGCCCCAAGGTACAGGAGGAGAGCAGTTCTTC. The chain uses TRBV6-1 and TRBJ2-1; D may correspond to TRBD1 or TRBD2 (5 bases each). This CDR3 spans 14 amino acids. CDR1 is MNHNS, CDR2 SASEGT, per germline. V lost 6 bases and J 10 bases, leaving 19 bases between the germline ends.

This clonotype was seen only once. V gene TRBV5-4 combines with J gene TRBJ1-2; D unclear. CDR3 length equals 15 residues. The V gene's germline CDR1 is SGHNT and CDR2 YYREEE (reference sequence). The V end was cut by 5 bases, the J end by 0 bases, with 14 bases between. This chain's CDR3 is CASRPPTNTNYGYTF. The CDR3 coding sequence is TGTGCCAGCAGGCCACCGACAAATACTAACTATGGCTACACCTTC.

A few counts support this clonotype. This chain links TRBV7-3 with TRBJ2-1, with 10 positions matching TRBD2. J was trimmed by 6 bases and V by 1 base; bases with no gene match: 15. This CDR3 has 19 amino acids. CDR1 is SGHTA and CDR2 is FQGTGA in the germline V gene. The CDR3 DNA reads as TGTGCCAGCAGCTTAAATCGTGGGGGAAGCGGGGGGGCCATCAATGAGCAGTTCTTC. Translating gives CASSLNRGGSGGAINEQFF.

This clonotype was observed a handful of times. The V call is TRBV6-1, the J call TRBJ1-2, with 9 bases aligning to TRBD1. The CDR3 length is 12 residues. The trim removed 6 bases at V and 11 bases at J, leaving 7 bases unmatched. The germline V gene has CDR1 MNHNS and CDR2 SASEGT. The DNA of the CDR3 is TGTGCCAGCAGAAGGGGACAGGGACAATACACCTTC. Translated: CASRRGQGQYTF.

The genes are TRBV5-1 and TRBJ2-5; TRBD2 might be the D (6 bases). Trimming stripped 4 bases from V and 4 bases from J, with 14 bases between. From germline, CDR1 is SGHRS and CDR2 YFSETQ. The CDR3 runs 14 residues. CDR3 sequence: CASSDGGPGETQYF. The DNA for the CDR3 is TGCGCCAGCAGCGACGGAGGGCCTGGAGAGACCCAGTACTTC. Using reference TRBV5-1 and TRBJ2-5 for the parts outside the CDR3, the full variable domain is KAGVTQTPRYLIKTRGQQVTLSCSPISGHRSVSWYQQTPGQGLQFLFEYFSETQRNKGNFPGRFSGRQFSNSRSEMNVSTLELGDSALYLCASSDGGPGETQYFGPGTRLLVL.

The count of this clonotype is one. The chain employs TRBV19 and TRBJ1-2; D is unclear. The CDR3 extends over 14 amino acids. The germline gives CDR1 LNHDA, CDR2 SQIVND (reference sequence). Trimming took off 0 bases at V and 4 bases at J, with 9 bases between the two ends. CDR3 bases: TGTGCCAGTAGTATAGATCCGAAAATCTATGGCTACACCTTC. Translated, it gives CASSIDPKIYGYTF.

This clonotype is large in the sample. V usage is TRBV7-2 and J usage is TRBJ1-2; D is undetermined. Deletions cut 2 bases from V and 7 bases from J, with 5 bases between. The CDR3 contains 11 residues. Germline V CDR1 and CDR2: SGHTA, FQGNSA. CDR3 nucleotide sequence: TGTGCCAGCAGCTTAAGTTTTGGCTACACCTTC. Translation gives CASSLSFGYTF.

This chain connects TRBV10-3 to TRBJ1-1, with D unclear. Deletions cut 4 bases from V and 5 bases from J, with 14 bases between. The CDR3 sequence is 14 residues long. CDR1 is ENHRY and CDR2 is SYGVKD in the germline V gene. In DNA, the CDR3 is TGTGCCATCAGTGGGGCCAGCAGACGGACTGAAGCTTTCTTT. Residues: CAISGASRRTEAFF.

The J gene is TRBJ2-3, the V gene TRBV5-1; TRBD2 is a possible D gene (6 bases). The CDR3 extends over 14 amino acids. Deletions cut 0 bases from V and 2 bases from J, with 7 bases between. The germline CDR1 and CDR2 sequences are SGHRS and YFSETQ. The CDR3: CASSLGDSTDTQYF. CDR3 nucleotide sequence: TGCGCCAGCAGCTTGGGGGACTCCACAGATACGCAGTATTTT.

As DNA, the CDR3 is TGTGCCAGCAGTTTCAATTACAATCAGCCCCAGCATTTT. This sequence encodes CASSFNYNQPQHF. The chain carries TRBV12-3 or TRBV12-4 and TRBJ1-5, with D unresolved. The ends were cut back, 3 bases at V and 3 bases at J, with 6 bases in the middle. CDR3 size: 13 residues.

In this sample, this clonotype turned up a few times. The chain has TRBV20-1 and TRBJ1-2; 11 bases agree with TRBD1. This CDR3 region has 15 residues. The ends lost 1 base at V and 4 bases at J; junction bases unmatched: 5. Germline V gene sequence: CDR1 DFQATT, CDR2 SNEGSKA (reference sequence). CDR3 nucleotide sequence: TGCAGTGCTAGAGGGGGGACAGGGGGTACCTATGGCTACACCTTC. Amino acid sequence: CSARGGTGGTYGYTF.

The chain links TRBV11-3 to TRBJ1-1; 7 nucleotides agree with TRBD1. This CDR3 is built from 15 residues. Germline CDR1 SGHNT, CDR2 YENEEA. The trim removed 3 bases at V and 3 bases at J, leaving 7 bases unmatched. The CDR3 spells CASSFQQGRDTEAFF. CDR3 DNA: TGTGCCAGCAGCTTCCAACAGGGGAGAGACACTGAAGCTTTCTTT.

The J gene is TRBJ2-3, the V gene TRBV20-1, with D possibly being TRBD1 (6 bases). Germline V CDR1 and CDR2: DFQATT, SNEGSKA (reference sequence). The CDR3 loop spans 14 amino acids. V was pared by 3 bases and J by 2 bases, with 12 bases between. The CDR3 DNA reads TGCAGTGCTAGCCCAGGGGACCTCACAGATACGCAGTATTTT. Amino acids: CSASPGDLTDTQYF.

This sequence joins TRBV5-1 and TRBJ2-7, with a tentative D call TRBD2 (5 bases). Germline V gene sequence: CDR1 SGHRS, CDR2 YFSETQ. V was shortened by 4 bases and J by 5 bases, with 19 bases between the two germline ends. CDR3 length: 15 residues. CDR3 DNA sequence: TGCGCCAGCAGCGGGAGACTTAACTCCCCCCACGAGCAGTACTTC. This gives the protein CASSGRLNSPHEQYF.

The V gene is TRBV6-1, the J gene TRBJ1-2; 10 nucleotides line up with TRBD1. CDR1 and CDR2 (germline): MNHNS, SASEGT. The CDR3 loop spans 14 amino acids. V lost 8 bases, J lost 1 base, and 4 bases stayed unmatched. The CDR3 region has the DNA TGTGCCAGCCTTCGGGACAGGGGTAACTATGGCTACACCTTC. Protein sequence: CASLRDRGNYGYTF.